Included here is one T cell receptor (beta chain) sequence, with context. No antigen is known for it. No base qualities exist here, and no much larger clone lies one base off it. This record comes from a study of OX40 agonist ivuxolimab in advanced cancers. Regarding the complete study: Ivuxolimab was an agonistic, fully human IgG2 monoclonal antibody directed against OX40 (CD134), a costimulatory receptor. A male proportion of roughly 85% and a mean age of approximately 58 years, ranging from roughly 23 to 90, were recorded for the dose-escalation cohort. The paper reports the monotherapy dose-escalation portion (N of about 54 patients) of the phase I ivuxolimab trial. Of the approximately 54 patients in dose escalation, some 20 had hepatocellular carcinoma, some 15 had melanoma, 9 had renal cell carcinoma and 9 had head and neck cancer. Partial responses were achieved by three dose-escalation patients, of whom one had hepatocellular carcinoma and two had cutaneous melanoma. Peripheral TCRbeta sequencing aimed to test whether ivuxolimab altered TCR sequence diversity and caused clonal T-cell expansion. Intravenous ivuxolimab was administered to patients every 2 weeks at six dose levels: 0.01, 0.1, 0.3, 1.5, 3 and 10 mg/kg. Patients were allowed to have had prior anti-PD-1, anti-PD-L1 or anti-CTLA-4 therapy, and roughly two fifths of the dose-escalation patients had been treated with checkpoint inhibitors. The investigation overall reported the following: At doses from 0.1 to 3.0 mg/kg, clonal expansion was seen in both CD4+ and CD8+ blood T cells between baseline and week 6. Low levels of normalized T-cell clonal expansion were also seen in some patients who did not respond. Antigen specificity was not determined for the clonally expanded peripheral T cells. Partial responders in the 0.1-3.0 mg/kg groups had among the lowest normalized peripheral clonal expansion, especially among CD8+ T cells. After ivuxolimab, more expanded clones were found on average in CD8+ T cells than in CD4+ T cells.

Patients with a history of autoimmune disease or receiving systemic immunosuppression were excluded from the trial. Peripheral blood for TCR sequencing was collected from all dose cohorts at baseline, on cycle 4 day 1, and on cycle 7 day 1. The samples were taken from a phase I, first-in-human, multicenter, open-label dose-escalation trial of ivuxolimab. The trial enrolled adults with locally advanced or metastatic head and neck squamous cell, hepatocellular, melanoma or renal cell carcinoma. CD4+ and CD8+ T cells were sorted separately from peripheral blood before TCR sequencing. Germline trimming amounts to 5 bases on V and 0 bases on J, with 4 as the count of junction bases outside the gene matches. The CDR3 starts with the cysteine, ends with the phenylalanine, and has 17 residues. Here the CDR3 DNA is all that survives: 51 bases in frame from base 1. The germline V gene provides CDR1 SNHLY and CDR2 FYNNEI.

Genomic DNA was isolated from the sorted cells so that the TCRbeta CDR3 region could be sequenced. The immunoSEQ Assay was used to sequence the TCRbeta CDR3 regions. TCRdb mirrors the immuneACCESS table, restricted to in-frame sequences. Some clones are absent from its copies; in checked studies, under half trace to an unresolved V gene, and the reason for the others is unknown. The sample table shows around 10,000 clones, and just over 75% are seen once. The ten most abundant clones make up approximately 15% of the sample. The sequences come from CD4+ or CD8+ T cells sorted from blood, collected in a trial of the OX40 agonist ivuxolimab. The V and J segments used are TRBV2 and TRBJ2-1, with 13 bases matching TRBD2. The clonotype originates from an adult with an advanced solid tumor such as melanoma, head and neck, liver or kidney cancer. At the DNA level, the sequence is TGTGCCAGCAGTTTCGGACTAGCGGGGGTCTCCTACAATGAGCAGTTCTTC. It translates as CASSFGLAGVSYNEQFF.